The 30 T cell receptor beta chains reported below all come from one sample, sequenced in a study of T cells in Graves' hyperthyroidism and ophthalmopathy. From RNA transcripts, TCR beta CDR3 regions were amplified. An initial round of RT-PCR targeting the TCR CDR3 relied on the HTBI primer set. One entry per CDR3 protein results from TCRdb running MiXCR on the multiplex PCR reads. This table holds more than 300,000 distinct CDR3 sequences, approximately 14% found once. The sequenced sample consisted of blood. The receptors derive from a woman aged 55-75 years with Graves' hyperthyroidism.

This chain joins TRBV12-5 and TRBJ2-7; 8 positions agree with TRBD2. V was pared by 2 bases and J by 4 bases, with 10 bases of the junction left unmatched. Germline V gene data show CDR1 as LGHNT and CDR2 as FRNRAP. The CDR3 has 16 amino acids. CDR3 nucleotide sequence: TGTGCTAGTGGTTTGAGACGAGCGGGAGAGTGGTACGAGCAGTACTTC. Its translation: CASGLRRAGEWYEQYF.

This sequence joins TRBV19 and TRBJ1-4; D call uncertain. The CDR3 totals 15 residues. Trimming cost V 3 bases and J 5 bases, with 13 bases left between them. The germline V gene has CDR1 LNHDA and CDR2 SQIVND (reference sequence). This CDR3 reads CASSIVQDQNEKLFF. CDR3 bases: TGTGCCAGTAGTATCGTCCAGGACCAAAATGAAAAACTGTTTTTT.

Ten or more counts support this clonotype. The chain uses TRBV14 and TRBJ2-1; 10 bases align to TRBD2. Germline CDR1 reads SGHDN; CDR2 reads FVKESK. The CDR3 contains 17 residues. V trimming: 0 bases; J trimming: 6 bases; junction bases outside the gene matches: 8. As DNA, the CDR3 is TGTGCCAGCAGCCAAGATTTGGTACGACTAGCGGGCAATGAGCAGTTCTTC. It translates to CASSQDLVRLAGNEQFF.

This clonotype has a count of ten or more. The CDR3 sequence: CSARQGTGTEAFF. In DNA, the CDR3 is TGCAGTGCACGCCAGGGGACCGGCACTGAAGCTTTCTTT. The gene calls are TRBV20-1 and TRBJ1-1; possibly TRBD1 for D (6 bases). Trimming shortened V by 6 bases and J by 4 bases, and 15 bases separated the two germline ends. The germline V gene encodes CDR1 DFQATT and CDR2 SNEGSKA (reference sequence). The CDR3 is 13 residues long.

This clonotype came up a few times. The V call is TRBV11-3, the J call TRBJ1-1; D perhaps matches TRBD1 (5 bases). The CDR3 is 13 amino acids. The V and J ends lost 5 bases and 7 bases respectively, with 14 bases between them. Germline assignment: CDR1 SGHNT and CDR2 YENEEA. CDR3 nucleotide sequence: TGTGCCAGCAGCCTCCGGACACGAGGTGAAGCTTTCTTT. The encoded protein is CASSLRTRGEAFF.

This clonotype was observed a few times. The rearrangement joins TRBV5-1 to TRBJ2-7, with TRBD2 identical over 9 bases. The CDR3 sequence is 13 residues long. J gave up 0 bases and V 7 bases, and 2 bases lay outside the gene matches. The germline V gene encodes CDR1 SGHRS and CDR2 YFSETQ. The CDR3 region is CASAGGVSYEQYF. The CDR3 DNA is TGCGCCAGCGCGGGGGGGGTCTCCTACGAGCAGTACTTC.

This clonotype was counted many times. The J gene is TRBJ1-2, the V gene TRBV27; 9 nucleotides agree with TRBD1. Unmatched junction bases numbered 4, after V lost 5 bases and J lost 6 bases. This CDR3 region has 13 residues. The germline CDR1 and CDR2 sequences are MNHEY and SMNVEV (reference sequence). CDR3: CASSGGQGNGYTF. CDR3 DNA: TGTGCCAGCAGTGGAGGACAGGGGAATGGCTACACCTTC.

The chain combines TRBV28 with TRBJ2-7; D perhaps matches TRBD1 (5 bases). Trimming took off 4 bases at V and 5 bases at J, with 18 bases between the two ends. CDR1 is MDHEN and CDR2 is SYDVKM in the germline V gene. CDR3 length equals 15 residues. The CDR3 bases are TGTGCCAGCAGTTCCTCCCAGAGGACAAGTGACGAGCAGTACTTC. This sequence encodes CASSSSQRTSDEQYF.

The rearrangement links TRBV5-1 to TRBJ2-7; 13 nucleotides agree with TRBD2. J was trimmed by 6 bases and V by 4 bases; bases with no gene match: 7. The germline gives CDR1 SGHRS, CDR2 YFSETQ. CDR3 length: 15 residues. The CDR3 here is CASSRVGLAGVEQYF. The CDR3 region has the DNA TGCGCCAGCAGCCGGGTTGGACTAGCGGGAGTCGAGCAGTACTTC.

This clonotype was recorded at least ten times. The chain employs TRBV2 and TRBJ2-7, with 10 nucleotides matching TRBD1. This CDR3 has 14 residues. Germline V CDR1 and CDR2: SNHLY, FYNNEI. V trimming: 0 bases; J trimming: 4 bases; junction bases outside the gene matches: 0. The CDR3 DNA follows: TGTGCCAGCAGTGAAGCGGGACAGGGGTACGAGCAGTACTTC. Residues: CASSEAGQGYEQYF.

For the CDR3, the DNA is TGTGCCAGTACCCCACAGGGGGTATTAAACACTGAAGCTTTCTTT. It specifies CASTPQGVLNTEAFF. The gene calls are TRBV19 and TRBJ1-1, with 8 bases matching TRBD1. The germline V gene has CDR1 LNHDA and CDR2 SQIVND (reference sequence). V trimming: 7 bases; J trimming: 2 bases; junction bases outside the gene matches: 9. The CDR3 sequence is 15 residues long.

The chain carries TRBV19 and TRBJ2-1; D may be TRBD2 (5 bases). CDR1 and CDR2 (germline): LNHDA, SQIVND (reference sequence). The V and J ends lost 5 bases and 7 bases respectively, with 18 bases between them. The CDR3 consists of 15 residues. The CDR3 spells CASSSLDSVRNEQFF. Written as DNA, the CDR3 is TGTGCCAGTAGTTCCTTGGACTCGGTGCGGAATGAGCAGTTCTTC.

V gene TRBV19 combines with J gene TRBJ1-1, with no clear D. From germline, CDR1 is LNHDA and CDR2 SQIVND (reference sequence). Deletions cut 10 bases from V and 0 bases from J, with 12 bases between. This CDR3 spans 13 amino acids. CDR3 sequence: CATGEQMNTEAFF. CDR3 coding DNA: TGTGCCACCGGGGAGCAGATGAACACTGAAGCTTTCTTT.

There are a few counts of this clonotype. The chain joins TRBV6-2 or TRBV6-3 to TRBJ2-3, with D tentatively TRBD1 (7 bases). Between the trimmed V and J ends, which lost 2 bases and 4 bases, there was a span of 16 bases. The CDR3 is 16 amino acids. Germline V CDR1 and CDR2: MNHEY, SVGEGT. The CDR3 DNA is TGTGCCAGCAGTTACCTCAGGGGGGTCCGCGCAGATACGCAGTATTTT. Translating it yields CASSYLRGVRADTQYF.

The table lists this clonotype with many counts. The chain recombines TRBV19 with TRBJ2-7; tentatively, D is TRBD1 (6 bases). Germline V gene lookup returns CDR1 LNHDA and CDR2 SQIVND (reference sequence). The CDR3 runs to 15 residues. V was trimmed by 0 bases and J by 6 bases, leaving 15 bases between them. DNA of the CDR3: TGTGCCAGTAGTATAGATCTCACAGGGTGGCGCGAGCAGTACTTC. This sequence encodes CASSIDLTGWREQYF.

This chain links TRBV30 with TRBJ1-5; the D gene is possibly TRBD1 (5 bases). The CDR3 sequence is 15 residues long. Between the trimmed V and J ends, which lost 1 base and 6 bases, there was a span of 16 bases. Germline CDR1 is GTSNPN and CDR2 is SVGIG (reference sequence). Here the CDR3 reads CAWSEGRRLGQPQHF. The CDR3 DNA reads as TGTGCCTGGAGTGAGGGACGTCGTTTAGGTCAGCCCCAGCATTTT. The whole variable domain, remainder taken from reference TRBV30 and TRBJ1-5, is SQTIHQWPATLVQPVGSPLSLECTVEGTSNPNLYWYRQAAGRGLQLLFYSVGIGQISSEVPQNLSASRPQDRQFILSSKKLLLSDSGFYLCAWSEGRRLGQPQHFGDGTRLSIL.

This clonotype was seen repeatedly, ten times or more. The rearrangement joins TRBV29-1 to TRBJ1-1; 10 nucleotides match TRBD1. Germline V lookup: CDR1 SQVTM, CDR2 ANQGSEA. V lost 6 bases, J lost 3 bases, and 4 bases stayed unmatched. The CDR3 extends over 13 amino acids. The CDR3 coding sequence is TGCAGCGTAGGACAGGGGGTAGACACTGAAGCTTTCTTT. It specifies CSVGQGVDTEAFF.

This clonotype was seen at least ten times. J is TRBJ1-2 and V is TRBV28, with TRBD1 matching over 9 bases. The V gene's germline CDR1 is MDHEN and CDR2 SYDVKM. V trimming: 6 bases; J trimming: 2 bases; junction bases outside the gene matches: 13. The CDR3 length is 17 residues. The CDR3 protein is CASRELPQGAYNYGYTF. The CDR3 DNA follows: TGTGCCAGCAGAGAACTCCCACAGGGGGCGTACAACTATGGCTACACCTTC.

This clonotype showed up just a few times. This chain joins TRBV6-9 and TRBJ2-7, with TRBD1 matching 9 bases. CDR3 size: 16 residues. Trimming cost V 3 bases and J 5 bases; bases outside gene matches: 11. Per the germline V gene, CDR1 is MNHGY and CDR2 is SVAAGI. CDR3 bases: TGTGCCAGCAGTTACGCCGGGACAGGGTATGCCCACGAGCAGTACTTC. Translating it yields CASSYAGTGYAHEQYF.

Many counts were recorded for this clonotype. V is TRBV20-1 and J is TRBJ2-7; 8 nucleotides align to TRBD1. CDR1 is DFQATT and CDR2 is SNEGSKA in the germline V gene (reference sequence). The CDR3 extends over 14 amino acids. J lost 0 bases, V lost 7 bases, and 8 bases had no gene match. CDR3 DNA: TGCAGTGGTCGCCCGGGACAGGTCTCCTACGAGCAGTACTTC. Amino acids: CSGRPGQVSYEQYF.

This clonotype turned up a few times. The rearrangement joins TRBV28 to TRBJ1-1; D is unresolved. CDR1 and CDR2 from the germline V gene are MDHEN and SYDVKM. Trimming took 3 bases from V and 7 from J, leaving 9 bases between them. The CDR3 is 12 amino acids. This chain's CDR3 is CASSLILREAFF. CDR3 bases: TGTGCCAGCAGTTTGATTCTACGTGAAGCTTTCTTT.

V gene TRBV28 combines with J gene TRBJ2-7; TRBD2 agrees at 8 bases. This CDR3 contains 16 residues. V lost 7 bases and J lost 4; bases outside the gene matches: 15. Germline lookup yields CDR1 MDHEN and CDR2 SYDVKM. The CDR3 coding sequence is TGTGCCAGCACCCCCTATGCGGGGGGCACCGTTTACGAGCAGTACTTC. It translates to CASTPYAGGTVYEQYF.

This clonotype was seen repeatedly, ten times or more. V and J are TRBV6-5 and TRBJ2-5; TRBD2 is a possible D gene (6 bases). V shed 2 bases and J shed 9 bases, with 16 bases lying between them. Germline V gives CDR1 MNHEY, CDR2 SVGAGI. The CDR3 covers 14 residues. DNA of the CDR3: TGTGCCAGCAGTTACCGGGCCCCCTCGGGGGCCCAGTACTTC. It codes for CASSYRAPSGAQYF.

This clonotype was observed at least ten times. The genes are TRBV10-2 and TRBJ2-3, with 9 positions matching TRBD2. The germline gives CDR1 WSHSY, CDR2 SAAADI. This CDR3 comprises 14 residues. With V trimmed by 10 bases and J by 4 bases, 9 bases remained unmatched. DNA for the CDR3: TGCGCCACTAGTAGCGGGAGTGTCGCAGATACGCAGTATTTT. Residues: CATSSGSVADTQYF.

This clonotype occurred many times. A read error may account for a junction end that differs from germline. The rearrangement links TRBV7-3 to TRBJ2-3; D is unclear. CDR1 is SGHTA, CDR2 FQGTGA, per germline. CDR3 length: 13 amino acids. CDR3 in amino acids: CASSLISTDTQYF. The CDR3 coding sequence is TGTGCCAGCAGTTTAATTAGCACAGATACGCAGTATTTT.

This clonotype was seen repeatedly, ten times or more. V is TRBV5-1 and J is TRBJ1-1, with D maybe TRBD1 (6 bases). The ends were cut back, 2 bases at V and 4 bases at J, with 15 bases in the middle. CDR3 size: 15 residues. CDR1 SGHRS and CDR2 YFSETQ come from the germline V gene. CDR3 in DNA: TGCGCCAGCAGCTTAGGGGGAAGGTTGAGCACTGAAGCTTTCTTT. Encoded protein: CASSLGGRLSTEAFF.

This clonotype was counted at least ten times. The CDR3 is CASSPEAPIEKLFF. The CDR3 region has the DNA TGTGCCAGCTCACCAGAAGCTCCCATCGAAAAACTGTTTTTT. The chain joins TRBV18 to TRBJ1-4; D gene unclear. Germline CDR1 and CDR2: KGHSH and LQKENI. The CDR3 runs 14 residues. Trimming removed 2 bases at V and 8 bases at J, with 12 bases between. The entire variable domain, with the rest obtained from reference TRBV18 and TRBJ1-4, is as follows: NAGVMQNPRHLVRRRGQEARLRCSPMKGHSHVYWYRQLPEEGLKFMVYLQKENIIDESGMPKERFSAEFPKEGPSILRIQQVVRGDSAAYFCASSPEAPIEKLFFGSGTQLSVL.

Many counts were recorded for this clonotype. This chain joins TRBV20-1 and TRBJ2-1, with D possibly matching TRBD2 (6 bases). The CDR3 loop spans 14 amino acids. Deletions cut 6 bases from V and 2 bases from J, with 14 bases between. CDR1 DFQATT and CDR2 SNEGSKA come from the germline V gene (reference sequence). The CDR3 region has the DNA TGCAGTGCACGGGGACGGGGGACCTACAATGAGCAGTTCTTC. Its translation is CSARGRGTYNEQFF.

In its sample, this clonotype was seen a few times. The chain is built from TRBV6-1 and TRBJ2-3; possible D gene TRBD1, 6 bases. V was pared by 4 bases and J by 4 bases, with 12 bases between. The CDR3 loop spans 14 amino acids. CDR1 MNHNS and CDR2 SASEGT come from the germline V gene. The CDR3 loop reads CASSVFQGPDTQYF. The CDR3 bases are TGTGCCAGCAGTGTATTCCAGGGGCCAGATACGCAGTATTTT.

The chain couples TRBV7-8 to TRBJ1-3; D is uncertain. Germline CDR1 is SGHVS and CDR2 is FQNEAQ. The ends were cut back, 2 bases at V and 3 bases at J, with 8 bases in the middle. CDR3 length equals 14 residues. CDR3 DNA: TGTGCCAGCAGCTTATTGGCCAATGGAAACACCATATATTTT. It is translated as CASSLLANGNTIYF. The whole variable domain, remainder taken from reference TRBV7-8 and TRBJ1-3, is GAGVSQSPRYKVAKRGQDVALRCDPISGHVSLFWYQQALGQGPEFLTYFQNEAQLDKSGLPSDRFFAERPEGSVSTLKIQRTQQEDSAVYLCASSLLANGNTIYFGEGSWLTVV.